The next 11 T cell receptor beta chains were all read from a single sample in a study of T-cell reconstitution after alpha-beta-depleted transplantation in children listed by TCRdb under 2016. The library came from PCR. Instrument on record: Illumina HiSeq 2500. TCR library preparation used molecular barcoding, with unique molecular identifiers applied to normalize quantification of the TCRbeta repertoire. TCRdb reprocessing: public reads trimmed at Q25 with fastp, clones called with MiXCR, in-frame beta chains kept. Every CDR3 protein is listed once, alongside the most common genes and DNA of its rows. The sample table records about 1,000,000 distinct CDR3 sequences; roughly 29% of these occur just once. Around 30% of the sample comes from the top ten. The sample's treatment or condition label, decoded: allogeneic hematopoietic cell transplantation with graft depleted of TCRalphabeta T cells and CD19 B cells.

The input for sequencing was PBMCs, mostly from graft donor cells, taken 360 days after TCRalphabeta/CD19-depleted stem cell transplant. The source is a boy younger than two who had a stem cell transplant for SCID, so the T cells may come from the graft donor.

The chain joins TRBV6-2 or TRBV6-3 to TRBJ2-5; TRBD2 matches at 9 bases. The junction had 3 bases not matched to a gene; V was cut back by 0 bases and J by 4 bases. The CDR3 consists of 15 residues. Germline V lookup: CDR1 MNHEY, CDR2 SVGEGT. The DNA of the CDR3 is TGTGCCAGCAGTTACTCGGGACTAGCTGTAGAGACCCAGTACTTC. It translates to CASSYSGLAVETQYF.

The CDR3 DNA follows: TGCGCCAGCAGCATTGGGACAGGGATCAATGAGCAGTTCTTC. This gives the protein CASSIGTGINEQFF. The V gene is TRBV5-1, the J gene TRBJ2-1, with 9 positions matching TRBD1. Germline V gene sequence: CDR1 SGHRS, CDR2 YFSETQ. V lost 4 bases to trimming and J lost 6 bases; unmatched junction nucleotides: 5. This CDR3 has 14 residues. Full variable domain (outside the CDR3, taken from reference TRBV5-1 and TRBJ2-1): KAGVTQTPRYLIKTRGQQVTLSCSPISGHRSVSWYQQTPGQGLQFLFEYFSETQRNKGNFPGRFSGRQFSNSRSEMNVSTLELGDSALYLCASSIGTGINEQFFGPGTRLTVL.

This clonotype came up a few times. CDR3 protein: CSAGDQAYEQYF. CDR3 in DNA: TGCAGTGCTGGGGACCAGGCTTACGAGCAGTACTTC. This sequence joins TRBV20-1 and TRBJ2-7; D is perhaps TRBD1 or TRBD2 (5 bases each). With 5 bases removed from V and 4 bases from J, the gap between germline ends came to 12 bases. Looked up from germline, CDR1 is DFQATT and CDR2 is SNEGSKA (reference sequence). This CDR3 contains 12 residues.

This clonotype was seen more than once but under ten times. The rearrangement uses TRBV2 and TRBJ2-5, with D possibly being TRBD2 (6 bases). The germline gives CDR1 SNHLY, CDR2 FYNNEI. The CDR3 covers 16 residues. V lost 2 bases and J lost 1, with 14 bases in between. The CDR3 sequence is CASSETGAATQETQYF. The CDR3 DNA sequence: TGTGCCAGCAGTGAAACGGGAGCGGCAACCCAAGAGACCCAGTACTTC.

The J gene is TRBJ2-1, the V gene TRBV7-8; 9 bases line up with TRBD2. CDR3 size: 17 residues. V was pared by 0 bases and J by 4 bases, with 7 bases of the junction left unmatched. Germline CDR1 and CDR2: SGHVS and FQNEAQ. The CDR3 region has the DNA TGTGCCAGCAGCTTAGCCTTCCTAGCGGGGAGATACAATGAGCAGTTCTTC. Encoded protein: CASSLAFLAGRYNEQFF.

This clonotype was observed a handful of times. V is TRBV5-1 and J is TRBJ1-2, with 10 bases identical to TRBD1. The V segment lost 5 bases and the J segment 1 base; nucleotides outside the gene matches: 2. CDR1 SGHRS and CDR2 YFSETQ come from the germline V gene. The CDR3 totals 14 residues. The DNA for the CDR3 is TGCGCCAGCAGGGGGACAGGGGATAACTATGGCTACACCTTC. The encoded protein is CASRGTGDNYGYTF. The full variable domain, its missing parts supplied by reference TRBV5-1 and TRBJ1-2, is KAGVTQTPRYLIKTRGQQVTLSCSPISGHRSVSWYQQTPGQGLQFLFEYFSETQRNKGNFPGRFSGRQFSNSRSEMNVSTLELGDSALYLCASRGTGDNYGYTFGSGTRLTVV.

This chain uses TRBV27 with TRBJ2-7, with D uncertain. From germline, CDR1 is MNHEY and CDR2 SMNVEV (reference sequence). The CDR3 covers 15 residues. Deletions cut 5 bases from V and 3 bases from J, with 17 bases between. The CDR3 loop reads CASSLLGGDHYEQYF. DNA for the CDR3: TGTGCCAGCAGTCTGCTCGGCGGAGATCACTACGAGCAGTACTTC.

The chain recombines TRBV20-1 with TRBJ1-2; D not resolved. The germline gives CDR1 DFQATT, CDR2 SNEGSKA (reference sequence). The CDR3 totals 13 residues. Deletions cut 3 bases from V and 8 bases from J, with 16 bases between. CDR3 DNA sequence: TGCAGTGCTAGCCCCCCCAATAGCGAGGGCTACACCTTC. Translated, it gives CSASPPNSEGYTF.

In nucleotides, the CDR3 is TGTGCCAGCTCACCACAGGAGGGTAGGAGCAATGAGCAGTTCTTC. The encoded protein is CASSPQEGRSNEQFF. The chain is built from TRBV18 and TRBJ2-1; possible D gene TRBD2, 6 bases. The CDR3 is made up of 15 amino acids. V gave up 1 base and J gave up 6 bases, with 13 bases separating them. From germline, CDR1 is KGHSH and CDR2 LQKENI.

This rearrangement joins TRBV2 to TRBJ2-7, with TRBD1 as a possible D gene (6 bases). V shed 5 bases and J shed 2 bases, with 13 bases lying between them. The CDR3 is 14 residues long. Germline-derived CDR1 and CDR2 are SNHLY and FYNNEI. The chain's CDR3 is CASSTGRGAYEQYF. The DNA for the CDR3 is TGTGCCAGCAGTACAGGGCGAGGGGCCTACGAGCAGTACTTC.

This clonotype was seen only a few times. The rearrangement joins TRBV25-1 to TRBJ2-6, with TRBD1 as a possible D gene (6 bases). Germline lookup yields CDR1 MGHDK and CDR2 SYGVNS. Between the trimmed V and J ends, which lost 3 bases and 3 bases, there was a span of 24 bases. The CDR3 has 20 amino acids. The CDR3 DNA is TGTGCCAGCAGTGACCAGGCCCGAGACAGGTTGGGGCATGGGGCCAACGTCCTGACTTTC. Translating it yields CASSDQARDRLGHGANVLTF.